The rows below give T cell receptor beta chains drawn from one sample of a study of T cells in Graves' hyperthyroidism and ophthalmopathy. One entry per CDR3 protein results from TCRdb running MiXCR on the multiplex PCR reads. The data contain roughly 650,000 distinct CDR3 sequences, around 16% of them singletons. The specimen was blood. The receptors come from a middle-aged woman with Graves' ophthalmopathy. CDR3s include the opening cysteine and the closing phenylalanine or tryptophan. The order of the fields is J gene, V gene, D gene, clone size, CDR3 DNA, CDR3 protein. D genes are given only for firm matches. The listing skips clone size in some rows; elsewhere it reads once, few, many or a size class.

j_gene: TRBJ2-6
v_gene: TRBV29-1
d_gene: TRBD1
abundance: few
CDR3nt: TGCAGCGTTGAAACAGGGGGCGCTTCTGGGGCCAACGTCCTGACTTTC
CDR3aa: CSVETGGASGANVLTF

j_gene: TRBJ1-1
v_gene: TRBV3-1
d_gene: .
abundance: many
CDR3nt: TGTGCCAGCAGCCAAGATCCGCCGGTGTTTAACACTGAAGCTTTCTTT
CDR3aa: CASSQDPPVFNTEAFF

j_gene: TRBJ1-5
v_gene: TRBV6-1
d_gene: .
abundance: .
CDR3nt: TGTGCCAGCAGCCCATTAAAGGGGGGGGGAAGCAATCAGCCCCAGCATTTT
CDR3aa: CASSPLKGGGSNQPQHF

j_gene: TRBJ2-3
v_gene: TRBV12-3/TRBV12-4
d_gene: .
abundance: many
CDR3nt: TGTGCCAGCAGCTATAGCGGCGGTGGCACAGATACGCAGTATTTT
CDR3aa: CASSYSGGGTDTQYF

j_gene: TRBJ1-2
v_gene: TRBV20-1
d_gene: .
abundance: many
CDR3nt: TGCAGTGCGACTTCAGGGAACTATGGCTACACCTTC
CDR3aa: CSATSGNYGYTF

j_gene: TRBJ2-1
v_gene: TRBV7-2
d_gene: .
abundance: many
CDR3nt: TGTGCCAGCAGCGGGAAAGTTTTAGATGAGCAGTTCTTC
CDR3aa: CASSGKVLDEQFF

j_gene: TRBJ2-1
v_gene: TRBV12-3/TRBV12-4
d_gene: TRBD2
abundance: few
CDR3nt: TGTGCCAGCAGTCGGCCGAGCGGGGGGGCGAATGAGCAGTTCTTC
CDR3aa: CASSRPSGGANEQFF

j_gene: TRBJ2-5
v_gene: TRBV20-1
d_gene: TRBD2
abundance: .
CDR3nt: TGCAGTGCGGGGGGGACTAGTAAAGAGACCCAGTACTTC
CDR3aa: CSAGGTSKETQYF

j_gene: TRBJ2-3
v_gene: TRBV7-3
d_gene: .
abundance: .
CDR3nt: TGTGCCAGCAGCTTAATGTCGGACCAAAACACAGATACGCAGTATTTT
CDR3aa: CASSLMSDQNTDTQYF

j_gene: TRBJ2-1
v_gene: TRBV7-9
d_gene: TRBD2
abundance: many
CDR3nt: TGTGCCAGCAGCCCCGGGCATAGCGGGTACAATGAGCAGTTCTTC
CDR3aa: CASSPGHSGYNEQFF